In this sample, the clone carrying this T cell receptor beta chain turned up once. This CDR3 region has 17 residues. Germline assignment: CDR1 SNHLY and CDR2 FYNNEI. Losses at the gene ends were 1 base for V and 5 bases for J; bases not matched to a gene: 11. The table came from immunoSEQ multiplex PCR; TCRdb's copy has only in-frame clones and leaves some out. Of 45,000 to 55,000 clones listed, over 80% are singletons. This specimen belongs to a study of T cell changes during pregnancy in multiple sclerosis. The sample was CD4+ T cells from peripheral blood mononuclear cells, taken after pregnancy. The clonotype was recovered from a female donor in good health, enrolled as a control in a pregnancy study. The chain carries TRBV2 and TRBJ2-1; 7 bases are a match to TRBD2. CDR3 in DNA: TGTGCCAGCAGTGAAGTTCTAGCGGATGAACCAGACAATGAGCAGTTCTTC. Protein product: CASSEVLADEPDNEQFF.